The sequence of this T cell receptor beta chain was determined in a study of cytomegalovirus exposure and HLA in healthy donors. Researchers ran the PCR with 60 Vbeta and 13 Jbeta primers. TCRdb's table, derived via immunoSEQ multiplex PCR, lists solely in-frame clones and lacks some. The profile shows 170,000 or so clones, around four fifths of them singletons. The CDR3 has 14 amino acids. Per germline, CDR1 MNHNY and CDR2 SVGAGI (reference sequence). Deletions cut 10 bases from V and 1 base from J, with 14 bases between. Study-wide results and limits: HLA allele associations emerged for about 16,000 TCR beta sequences in a later analysis, at 0.05 false discovery rate. In a later analysis, a genetic analysis reported fewer productive-TCR N-insertions in an Asian-associated ancestry cluster than the cohort average.

Points on this clone: The antigen remains undetermined.

The sample was PBMCs. The receptor was derived from a young woman in good health and CMV-seronegative. V usage is TRBV6-6 and J usage is TRBJ2-4; a weak D match, TRBD1 (6 bases). CDR3 residues: CATGGLGAKNIQYF. DNA of the CDR3: TGTGCCACTGGGGGCCTGGGGGCCAAAAACATTCAGTACTTC.